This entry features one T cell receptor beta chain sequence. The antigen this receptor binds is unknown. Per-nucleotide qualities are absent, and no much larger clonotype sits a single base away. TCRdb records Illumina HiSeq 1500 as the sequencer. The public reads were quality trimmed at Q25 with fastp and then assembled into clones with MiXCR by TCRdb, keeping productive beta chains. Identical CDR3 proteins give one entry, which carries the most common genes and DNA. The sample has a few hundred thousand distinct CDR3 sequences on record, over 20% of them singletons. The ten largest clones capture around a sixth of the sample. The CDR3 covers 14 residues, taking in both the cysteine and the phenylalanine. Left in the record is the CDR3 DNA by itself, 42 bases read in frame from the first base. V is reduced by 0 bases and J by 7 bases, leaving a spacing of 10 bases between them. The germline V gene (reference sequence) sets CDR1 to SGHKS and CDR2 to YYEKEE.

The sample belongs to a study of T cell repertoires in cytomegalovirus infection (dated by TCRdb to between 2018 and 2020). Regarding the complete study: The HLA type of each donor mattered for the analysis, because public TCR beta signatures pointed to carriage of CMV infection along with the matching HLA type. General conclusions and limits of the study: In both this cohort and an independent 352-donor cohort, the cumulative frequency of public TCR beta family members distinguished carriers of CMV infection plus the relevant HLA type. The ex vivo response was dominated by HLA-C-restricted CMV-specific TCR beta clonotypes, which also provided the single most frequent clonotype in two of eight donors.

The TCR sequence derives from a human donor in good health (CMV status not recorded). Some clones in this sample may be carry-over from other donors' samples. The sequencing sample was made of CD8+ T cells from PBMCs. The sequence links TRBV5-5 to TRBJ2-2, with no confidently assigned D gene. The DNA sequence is TGTGCCAGCAGCTTGGCCTACGGTGGCGGGGAGCTGTTTTTT. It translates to CASSLAYGGGELFF.